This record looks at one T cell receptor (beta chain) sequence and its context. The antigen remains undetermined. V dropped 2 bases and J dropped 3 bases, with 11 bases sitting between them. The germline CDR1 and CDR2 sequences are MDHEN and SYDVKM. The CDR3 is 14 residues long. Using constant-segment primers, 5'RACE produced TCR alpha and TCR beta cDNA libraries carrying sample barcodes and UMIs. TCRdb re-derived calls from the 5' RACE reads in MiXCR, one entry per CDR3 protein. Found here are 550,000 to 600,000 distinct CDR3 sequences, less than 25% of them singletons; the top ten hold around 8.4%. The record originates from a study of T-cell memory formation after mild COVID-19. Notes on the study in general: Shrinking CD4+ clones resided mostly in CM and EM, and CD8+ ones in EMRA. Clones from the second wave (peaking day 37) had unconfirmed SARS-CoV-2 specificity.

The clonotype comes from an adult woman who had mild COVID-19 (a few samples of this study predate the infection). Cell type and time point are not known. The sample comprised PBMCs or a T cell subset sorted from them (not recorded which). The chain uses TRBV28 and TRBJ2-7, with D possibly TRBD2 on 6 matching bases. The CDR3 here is CASSLLVEGYEQYF. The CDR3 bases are TGTGCCAGCAGTTTACTTGTGGAGGGCTACGAGCAGTACTTC.